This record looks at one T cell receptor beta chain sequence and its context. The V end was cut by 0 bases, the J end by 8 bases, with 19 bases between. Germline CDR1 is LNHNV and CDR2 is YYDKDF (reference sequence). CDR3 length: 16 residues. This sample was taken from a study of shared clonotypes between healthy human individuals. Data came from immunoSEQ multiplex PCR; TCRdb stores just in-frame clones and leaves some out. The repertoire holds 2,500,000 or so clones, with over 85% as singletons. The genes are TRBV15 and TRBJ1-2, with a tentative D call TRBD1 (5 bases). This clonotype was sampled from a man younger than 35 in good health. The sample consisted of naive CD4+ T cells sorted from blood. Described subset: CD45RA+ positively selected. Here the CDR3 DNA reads TGTGCCACCAGCAGAGATCTCTCCTTCGGGGGACGGGGCTACACCTTC. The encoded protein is CATSRDLSFGGRGYTF.